The clone carrying this T cell receptor (beta chain) was recorded a few times. Noted time point: pre-sensitization, week 0. The treatment here: therapeutic diphenylcyclopropenone sensitization with weekly scalp DPC. The authors extracted total RNA from unfractionated whole blood. Original handling: Ranging from roughly 23,224 to 690,600, TCR counts per sample had a median value of around 100,000. TCRdb fed the RACE reads into MiXCR, producing one record per CDR3 protein. The V and J calls shown here were made by TCRdb, not taken from the authors' results. The sample has some 330,000 distinct CDR3 sequences; over 5% are singletons. This specimen belongs to a study of human T cells and chemical hapten exposure. V lost 2 bases to trimming and J lost 5 bases, with 12 bases between them. Germline values: CDR1 LGHDT, CDR2 YNNKEL (reference sequence). This CDR3 region has 15 residues.

Sequenced here: whole blood, sampled in connection with sensitization to the hapten diphenylcyclopropenone (DPC). V is TRBV3-1 and J is TRBJ1-4; D is unclear. This TCR came from a young woman with alopecia areata. Some clones in this sample may be carry-over from other donors' samples. The CDR3 sequence is CASSQTSDGNEKLFF. Written as DNA, the CDR3 is TGTGCCAGCAGCCAAACTTCGGACGGAAATGAAAAACTGTTTTTT.